These T cell receptor beta chains were read from a single sample in a study of shared clonotypes between healthy human individuals. Method: immunoSEQ multiplex PCR; TCRdb's copy keeps in-frame clones and lacks some. The repertoire has some 500,000 clones, about 96% of them found once; the top ten carry around 0.067%. The sequenced material came from naive CD4+ T cells sorted from blood. The receptors were gathered from a woman aged 25-40 years in good health. Each CDR3 is given with its conserved first and last residue. The D gene is left open where the match is weak. Size is omitted from some rows. Given values are once, few, many or a class for expanded clones.

j_gene	v_gene	abundance	d_gene	CDR3nt	CDR3aa
TRBJ2-3	TRBV9	.	.	TGTGCCAGCAGCCGGGAACCTAGCACAGATACGCAGTATTTT	CASSREPSTDTQYF
TRBJ1-4	TRBV7-2	.	TRBD1	TGTGCCAGCAGCCTGGACAGGGGGCTAGAAAAACTGTTTTTT	CASSLDRGLEKLFF
TRBJ2-1	TRBV6-4	.	TRBD2	TGTGCCAGCAGTAAACTAGCGGGAGAATCCTACAATGAGCAGTTCTTC	CASSKLAGESYNEQFF
TRBJ1-2	TRBV18	once	TRBD1	TGTGCCAGCTCAATGCCGGGACAGGGGAACTATGGCTACACCTTC	CASSMPGQGNYGYTF
TRBJ1-3	TRBV5-6	.	.	TGTGCCAGCAGCTTGGGTTTCGGGACGATCTCTGGAAACACCATATATTTT	CASSLGFGTISGNTIYF
TRBJ2-7	TRBV4-1	few	.	TGCGCCAGCAGCCAGGCCGGGCCGATCTCCGAGCAGTACTTC	CASSQAGPISEQYF
TRBJ2-5	TRBV7-2	.	TRBD2	TGTGCCAGCAGCTTAGGCCTGGGACTACAAGAGACCCAGTACTTC	CASSLGLGLQETQYF
TRBJ2-3	TRBV15	.	TRBD1	TGTGCCACCAGCAGGGCCGGGACAGGGAGCGATACGCAGTATTTT	CATSRAGTGSDTQYF
TRBJ2-7	TRBV1	once	.	TGCACCAGCAGCCGACGGGAGCTGGTCGAGCAGTACTTC	CTSSRRELVEQYF
TRBJ1-4	TRBV28	.	.	TGTGCCAGCAGTTTACCACAGGGCCCTAATGAAAAACTGTTTTTT	CASSLPQGPNEKLFF
TRBJ2-3	TRBV28	.	TRBD2	TGTGCCAGCAGCGATCCGGGACTAGTCGTCGATACGCAGTATTTT	CASSDPGLVVDTQYF
TRBJ2-7	TRBV5-1	.	.	TGCGCCAGCAGCTTGGCCCAGAGGTACGAGCAGTACTTC	CASSLAQRYEQYF
TRBJ1-2	TRBV27	.	TRBD1	TGTGCCAGCAGTTTATTGAAAAAAAAACAGGGGGCGGGCTACACCTTC	CASSLLKKKQGAGYTF
TRBJ1-5	TRBV19	.	TRBD1	TGTGCCAGTAGTATAGATAAATTCCCCGGGACAGGGGGCAATCAGCCCCAGCATTTT	CASSIDKFPGTGGNQPQHF
TRBJ2-5	TRBV11-1	.	TRBD2	TGTGCCAGCAGCCTCCTAGCGGGGGTCCAGGAGACCCAGTACTTC	CASSLLAGVQETQYF
TRBJ2-7	TRBV2	.	.	TGTGCCAGCAGTGGTTGGCTCTACGAGCAGTACTTC	CASSGWLYEQYF
TRBJ1-1	TRBV12-1	.	.	TGTGCCAGCAGCTTTGGGGGGAGGCCGTTGAACACTGAAGCTTTCTTT	CASSFGGRPLNTEAFF
TRBJ1-3	TRBV28	.	TRBD1	TGTGCCGCCCACCGGGGGACAGGGTTTAGAAACACCATATATTTT	CAAHRGTGFRNTIYF
TRBJ1-1	TRBV7-2	.	TRBD1	TGTGCCAGCAGCTGGGCCGGGACAGGGGGCGAAGCTTTCTTT	CASSWAGTGGEAFF
TRBJ2-7	TRBV7-2	.	.	TGTGCCAGCAGCCTCCTAGGGGGGACTTTGAACTACGAGCAGTACTTC	CASSLLGGTLNYEQYF
TRBJ2-7	TRBV6-1	.	TRBD2	TGTGCCAGCAGTCCGCGGGGGGAGTCCTACGAGCAGTACTTC	CASSPRGESYEQYF
TRBJ2-1	TRBV11-2	.	.	TGTGCCAGCAGCTTAGGCGGCTCAAACAATGAGCAGTTCTTC	CASSLGGSNNEQFF
TRBJ2-1	TRBV19	.	.	TGTGCCAGTAGTATAGTAGGAGGGACGGGAAATGAGCAGTTCTTC	CASSIVGGTGNEQFF
TRBJ1-1	TRBV25-1	once	.	TGTGCCAGCAGTGAATATAGTGCCCTGGGCACTGAAGCTTTCTTT	CASSEYSALGTEAFF
TRBJ1-2	TRBV5-4	.	TRBD1	TGTGCCAGCAGCCTGGGGGACCGGGACAGAGGAGGCTACACCTTC	CASSLGDRDRGGYTF
TRBJ2-7	TRBV7-2	.	TRBD2	TGTGCCAGCAGCGCGTCCGGGACTAGCCGGTACGAGCAGTACTTC	CASSASGTSRYEQYF
TRBJ2-1	TRBV9	.	TRBD1	TGTGCCAGCAGCGTCTCTACAGGGGAATGGAATGAGCAGTTCTTC	CASSVSTGEWNEQFF
TRBJ2-7	TRBV5-6	.	.	TGTGCCAGCACGGAAGTATCAAACACCTACGAGCAGTACTTC	CASTEVSNTYEQYF
TRBJ1-4	TRBV15	.	.	TGTGCCACCAGCAGAGTTCGAACAGTAGTAAATGAAAAACTGTTTTTT	CATSRVRTVVNEKLFF
TRBJ1-2	TRBV10-3	.	TRBD1	TGTGCCATCAGGGACTTACAGGGGGACTATGGCTACACCTTC	CAIRDLQGDYGYTF
TRBJ2-7	TRBV5-4	.	TRBD1	TGTGCCAGCAGCCAGGACAGGGAAGGTCGCGAGCAGTACTTC	CASSQDREGREQYF
TRBJ2-5	TRBV5-5	.	TRBD1	TGTGCCAGCAGGGGGGACAGGGATTGGGTTGGTCGGGAGACCCAGTACTTC	CASRGDRDWVGRETQYF
TRBJ1-5	TRBV18	.	.	TGTGCCAGCTCACCGAAGCAGAATAGCAATCAGCCCCAGCATTTT	CASSPKQNSNQPQHF
TRBJ2-1	TRBV7-3	.	TRBD2	TGTGCCAGCAGCTCCATAGGCAGCGGGGGTAACAATGAGCAGTTCTTC	CASSSIGSGGNNEQFF
TRBJ2-5	TRBV6-5	.	.	TGTGCCAGCAGTTACTCGTCAGGGCCCCCAGAGACCCAGTACTTC	CASSYSSGPPETQYF
TRBJ2-7	TRBV5-1	.	TRBD1	TGCGCCAGCAGCTTAGATCCGGGACAGGGAAGGTTGCAGTACTTC	CASSLDPGQGRLQYF
TRBJ1-2	TRBV28	.	TRBD1	TGTGCCAGCAGTTCCAACCCCGGTCTCAGGGGGAACTATGGCTACACCTTC	CASSSNPGLRGNYGYTF